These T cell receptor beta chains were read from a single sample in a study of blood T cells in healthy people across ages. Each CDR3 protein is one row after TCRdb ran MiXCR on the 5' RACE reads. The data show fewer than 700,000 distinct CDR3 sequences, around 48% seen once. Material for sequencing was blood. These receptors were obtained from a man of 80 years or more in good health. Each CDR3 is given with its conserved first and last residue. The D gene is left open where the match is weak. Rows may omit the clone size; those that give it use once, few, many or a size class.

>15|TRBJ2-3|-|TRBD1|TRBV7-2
TGTGCCAGCAGCTCGGGACAGGGGGCGTGGGATACGCAGTATTTT
CASSSGQGAWDTQYF
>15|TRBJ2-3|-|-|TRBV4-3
TGCGCCAGCAGCCGTCGGGGGATTATCACAGATACGCAGTATTTT
CASSRRGIITDTQYF
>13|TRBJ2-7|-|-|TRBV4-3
TGCGCCAGCAGCCAAGAGGGGGGAAACGAGCAGTACTTC
CASSQEGGNEQYF
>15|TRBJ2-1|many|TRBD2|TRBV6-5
TGTGCCAGCAGTTACTCCATCGGACTAGACGACGAGCAGTTCTTC
CASSYSIGLDDEQFF
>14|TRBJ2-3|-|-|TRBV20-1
TGCAGTGCTAGTGGGGCTGAAAGCACAGATACGCAGTATTTT
CSASGAESTDTQYF
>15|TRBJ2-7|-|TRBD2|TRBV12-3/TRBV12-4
TGTGCCAGCAGTTCCACGGGACGGGAGGACTACGAGCAGTACTTC
CASSSTGREDYEQYF
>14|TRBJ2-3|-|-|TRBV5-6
TGTGCCAGCAGCTTGGTGGGCAGGGAAGATACGCAGTATTTT
CASSLVGREDTQYF
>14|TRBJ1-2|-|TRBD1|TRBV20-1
TGCAGTGCCTCCCCTCTCAGGGGGACCTATGGCTACACCTTC
CSASPLRGTYGYTF
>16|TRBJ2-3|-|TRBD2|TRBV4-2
TGTGCCAGCAGCCAAGCTCTTGCGGGAGGGGCAGATACGCAGTATTTT
CASSQALAGGADTQYF
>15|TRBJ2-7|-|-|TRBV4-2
TGTGCCAGCAGCCAAGAAGCTAGCAGACACAATGAGCAGTACTTC
CASSQEASRHNEQYF
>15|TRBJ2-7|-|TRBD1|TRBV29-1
TGCAGCGTTGAAGTTGGACAGGGAATTTCGGTAGAGCAGTACTTC
CSVEVGQGISVEQYF
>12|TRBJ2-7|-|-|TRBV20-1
TGCAGTGCTAGTTGGCGGGCCTACGAGCAGTACTTC
CSASWRAYEQYF
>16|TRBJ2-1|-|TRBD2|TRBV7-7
TGTGCTAGCAGCCAACAGCGGGGGGGCTCCTACAATGAGCAGTTCTTC
CASSQQRGGSYNEQFF
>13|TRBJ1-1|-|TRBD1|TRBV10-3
TGTGCCATCGGGACAGTAGTGAACACTGAAGCTTTCTTT
CAIGTVVNTEAFF
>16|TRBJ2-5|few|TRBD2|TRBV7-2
TGTGCCAGCAGCTACCAGGGACTAGCGGGAGGAGAGACCCAGTACTTC
CASSYQGLAGGETQYF
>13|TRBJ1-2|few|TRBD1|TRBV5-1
TGCGCCAGCAGCTGGGGACAGAGCTATGGCTACACCTTC
CASSWGQSYGYTF
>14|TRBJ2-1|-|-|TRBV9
TGTGCCAGCAGCCCCCCCGCGGCCCTCAATGAGCAGTTCTTC
CASSPPAALNEQFF
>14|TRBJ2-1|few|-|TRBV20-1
TGCAGTGCTAGACAACACACAGGGTACAATGAGCAGTTCTTC
CSARQHTGYNEQFF
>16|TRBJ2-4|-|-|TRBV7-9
TGTGCCAGCAGCTTTTGGGGCGTGATTGCCAAAAACATTCAGTACTTC
CASSFWGVIAKNIQYF
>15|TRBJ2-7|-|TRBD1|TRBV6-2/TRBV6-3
TGTGCCAGCAGTACCTTACCCGGGACAGGTTCGGTGCAGTACTTC
CASSTLPGTGSVQYF
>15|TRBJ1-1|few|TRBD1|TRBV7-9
TGTGCCAGCAGCCCCAGGACAGGTTATAACACTGAAGCTTTCTTT
CASSPRTGYNTEAFF
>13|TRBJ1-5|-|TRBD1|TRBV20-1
TGCAGTGCTAGACAGGGGGTGGATCAGCCCCAGCATTTT
CSARQGVDQPQHF
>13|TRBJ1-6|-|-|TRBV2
TGTGCCAGCAGCGTCACCTATAATTCACCCCTCCACTTT
CASSVTYNSPLHF
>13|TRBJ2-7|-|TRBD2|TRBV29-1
TGCAGCGCCGAACGAGCGGGGAACTACGAGCAGTACTTC
CSAERAGNYEQYF
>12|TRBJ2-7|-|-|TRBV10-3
TGTGCCACCAGTGAGTCGACTGACGAGCAGTACTTC
CATSESTDEQYF
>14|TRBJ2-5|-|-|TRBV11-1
TGTGCCAGCAGCCCCCGGCTAGATTCGGAGACCCAGTACTTC
CASSPRLDSETQYF
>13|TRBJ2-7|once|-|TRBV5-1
TGCGCCAGCAGACGGGACGTATCCTACGAGCAGTACTTC
CASRRDVSYEQYF
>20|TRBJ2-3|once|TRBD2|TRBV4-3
TGCGCCAGCAGCCAAGATCGAGGACTAGACTGGCGGCCAAGCACAGATACGCAGTATTTT
CASSQDRGLDWRPSTDTQYF
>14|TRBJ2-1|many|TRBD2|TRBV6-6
TGTGCCAGCAGTAGCGGGAGTTTCTACAATGAGCAGTTCTTC
CASSSGSFYNEQFF
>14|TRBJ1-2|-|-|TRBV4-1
TGCGCCAGCAGCCAAGATTCGGGGTACTATGGCTACACCTTC
CASSQDSGYYGYTF
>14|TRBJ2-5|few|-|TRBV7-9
TGTGCCAGCAGCTTAATGTCGTTCCAAGAGACCCAGTACTTC
CASSLMSFQETQYF
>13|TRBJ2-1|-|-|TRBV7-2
TGTGCCAGCAGCGGAGGCGGCTACAATGAGCAGTTCTTC
CASSGGGYNEQFF
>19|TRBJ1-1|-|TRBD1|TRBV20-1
TGCAGTGCTAGAGGTGGAAAGGACAGGGGGCGACTCCTAGGAACTGAAGATTTCTTT
CSARGGKDRGRLLGTEDFF
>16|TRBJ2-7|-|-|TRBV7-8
TGTGCCAGCAGCTTAGAACGGGCCGCTAGATCCTACGAGCAGTACTTC
CASSLERAARSYEQYF
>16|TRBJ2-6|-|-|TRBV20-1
TGCAGTGCTAGTAGGGCAGGCTACTCTGGGGCCAACGTCCTGACTTTC
CSASRAGYSGANVLTF
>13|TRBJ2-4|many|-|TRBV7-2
TGTGCCAGCAGCTTCCAGGGCTCGAACATTCAGTACTTC
CASSFQGSNIQYF
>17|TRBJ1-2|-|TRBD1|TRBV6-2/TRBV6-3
TGTGCCAGCAGTGCAGAATCCGGACAGGGCGCTAACTATGGCTACACCTTC
CASSAESGQGANYGYTF
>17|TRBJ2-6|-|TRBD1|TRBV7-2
TGTGCCAGCAGCTTCTCAGGGGGCCTCTCTGGGGCCAACGTCCTGACTTTC
CASSFSGGLSGANVLTF
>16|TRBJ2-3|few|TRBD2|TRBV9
TGTGCCAGCAGCGCCCCTAGCGGAGGGAGCACAGATACGCAGTATTTT
CASSAPSGGSTDTQYF
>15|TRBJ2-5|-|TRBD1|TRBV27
TGTGCCAGCAGCCGGACAGGGATGATACTAGAGACCCAGTACTTC
CASSRTGMILETQYF
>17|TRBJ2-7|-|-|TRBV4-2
TGTGCCAGCAGCCTATGGTCCGGGGGAGACTTCTCCTACGAGCAGTACTTC
CASSLWSGGDFSYEQYF
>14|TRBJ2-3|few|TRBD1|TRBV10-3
TGTGCCATCAGTTTAGACAGGGGCACAGATACGCAGTATTTT
CAISLDRGTDTQYF
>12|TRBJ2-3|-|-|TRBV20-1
TGCAGTGCTAGAGATCTACTAGATACGCAGTATTTT
CSARDLLDTQYF
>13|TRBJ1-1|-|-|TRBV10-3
TGTGCCATCAGGGAACAGGTTAGCACTGAAGCTTTCTTT
CAIREQVSTEAFF
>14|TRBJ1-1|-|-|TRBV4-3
TGCGCCAGCAGCCCTACCCCCCGCTCCACTGAAGCTTTCTTT
CASSPTPRSTEAFF
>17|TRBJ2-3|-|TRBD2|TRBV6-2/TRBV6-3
TGTGCCAGCAGTTACTCAGCTAGCGGGAGGCAAACAGATACGCAGTATTTT
CASSYSASGRQTDTQYF
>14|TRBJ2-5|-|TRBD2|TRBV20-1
TGCAGTGCTAGCCCGGGAGGGCCACGAGAGACCCAGTACTTC
CSASPGGPRETQYF
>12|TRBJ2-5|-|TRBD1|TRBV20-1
TGCAGTGCCAACGACAGGGCTGAGACCCAGTACTTC
CSANDRAETQYF
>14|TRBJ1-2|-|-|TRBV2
TGTGCCAGCAGTGAAGTGGGGGCTAACTATGGCTACACCTTC
CASSEVGANYGYTF
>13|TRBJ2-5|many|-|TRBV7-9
TGTGCCAGCAGCCCGACAGGCCAAGAGACCCAGTACTTC
CASSPTGQETQYF
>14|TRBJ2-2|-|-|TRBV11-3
TGTGCCAGCAGCATCCGGGCTAACACCGGGGAGCTGTTTTTT
CASSIRANTGELFF
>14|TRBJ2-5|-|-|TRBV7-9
TGTGCCAGCAGCTCATTTCGCGGCCAAGAGACCCAGTACTTC
CASSSFRGQETQYF